Listed here are 21 T cell receptor beta chains from one sample, sequenced in a study of PD-1 blockade in classical Hodgkin lymphoma. Every patient had relapsed following autologous stem cell transplantation, and cohorts differed in brentuximab vedotin exposure. Profiling relied on immunoSEQ multiplex PCR, and the TCRdb table lists in-frame clones only, not all of them. The sample records more than 140,000 clones, around four fifths being singletons. The specimen comprised peripheral blood mononuclear cells (PBMCs), sampled before the second cycle of nivolumab. These receptors were taken from a human donor with classical Hodgkin lymphoma.

This clone appeared a few times. This rearrangement joins TRBV7-9 to TRBJ1-2, with 10 bases matching TRBD1. The junction had 7 bases not matched to a gene; V was cut back by 5 bases and J by 7 bases. Germline CDR1 is SEHNR and CDR2 is FQNEAQ (reference sequence). The CDR3 spans 14 residues. CDR3 in DNA: TGTGCCAGCAGCCCTGGGACAGGGGAGTTTGGCTACACCTTC. It is translated as CASSPGTGEFGYTF.

V usage is TRBV30 and J usage is TRBJ1-6, with 7 bases identical to TRBD1. CDR1 is GTSNPN, CDR2 SVGIG, per germline (reference sequence). V gave up 4 bases and J gave up 7 bases; unmatched junction bases: 4. The CDR3 extends over 13 amino acids. CDR3 protein: CAWKGTANSPLHF. CDR3 sequence (DNA): TGTGCCTGGAAAGGGACAGCAAATTCACCCCTCCACTTT.

This rearrangement joins TRBV4-2 to TRBJ2-4, with D possibly matching TRBD1 (6 bases). V lost 4 bases and J lost 1, with 17 bases in between. This CDR3 contains 17 residues. Per the germline V gene, CDR1 is LGHNA and CDR2 is YNFKEQ. CDR3 sequence reads: CASSPSGSGDAKNIQYF. As DNA, the CDR3 is TGTGCCAGCAGCCCCTCGGGGTCAGGGGACGCCAAAAACATTCAGTACTTC.

The chain recombines TRBV6-1 with TRBJ2-1; 12 bases are shared with TRBD2. V was pared by 5 bases and J by 4 bases, with 3 bases of the junction left unmatched. The length of the CDR3 is 15 residues. Germline CDR1 MNHNS, CDR2 SASEGT. The CDR3 spells CASSLLAGGYNEQFF. CDR3 nucleotide sequence: TGTGCCAGCAGTCTGCTAGCGGGAGGGTACAATGAGCAGTTCTTC.

The gene calls are TRBV7-2 and TRBJ1-4; D is ambiguous. Trimming pared 4 bases from V and 5 bases from J, leaving 14 bases between. Germline CDR1 is SGHTA and CDR2 is FQGNSA. This CDR3 region has 15 residues. CDR3 DNA: TGTGCCAGCAGCTCCCAGTCGAACAGAAATGAAAAACTGTTTTTT. It encodes CASSSQSNRNEKLFF.

The chain combines TRBV5-1 with TRBJ2-1; 12 bases line up with TRBD2. The germline V gene encodes CDR1 SGHRS and CDR2 YFSETQ. The CDR3 has 17 residues. V gave up 0 bases and J gave up 6 bases; unmatched junction bases: 7. The CDR3 DNA follows: TGCGCCAGCAGCTTGGGACTAGCGGGAGATATCGGCAATGAGCAGTTCTTC. This codes for CASSLGLAGDIGNEQFF.

This clone was seen more than once but under ten times. The rearrangement uses TRBV6-6 and TRBJ2-1; D is unclear. V lost 2 bases, J lost 5 bases, and 10 bases lay in between. The germline CDR1 and CDR2 sequences are MNHNY and SVGAGI (reference sequence). The CDR3 runs 14 residues. The CDR3 region is CASSYRLGDNEQFF. The CDR3 bases are TGTGCCAGCAGTTACCGGTTGGGTGACAATGAGCAGTTCTTC.

The genes are TRBV7-9 and TRBJ1-1; D possibly corresponds to TRBD1 (6 bases). The germline V gene has CDR1 SEHNR and CDR2 FQNEAQ (reference sequence). Trimming took 5 bases from V and 3 from J, leaving 13 bases between them. The CDR3 covers 14 residues. In DNA, the CDR3 is TGTGCCAGCAGCCAACAGGGAGAGGACACTGAAGCTTTCTTT. Its protein is CASSQQGEDTEAFF.

The chain employs TRBV5-1 and TRBJ1-4, with D perhaps matching TRBD1 (6 bases). This CDR3 comprises 14 residues. CDR1 is SGHRS, CDR2 YFSETQ, per germline. V lost 5 bases and J 3 bases, leaving 11 bases between the germline ends. The CDR3 reads CASRPDRSNEKLFF. CDR3 nucleotide sequence: TGCGCCAGCAGACCTGACAGGTCTAATGAAAAACTGTTTTTT.

There are many counts of this clone. This chain links TRBV4-1 with TRBJ1-3; 7 bases are shared with TRBD1. The germline V gene has CDR1 MGHRA and CDR2 YSYEKL. The CDR3 is 16 residues long. V lost 1 base, J lost 4 bases, and 7 bases stayed unmatched. CDR3 sequence (DNA): TGCGCCAGCAGCCAAGCATACAGGGGAGGGGGAAACACCATATATTTT. This encodes CASSQAYRGGGNTIYF.

CDR3 DNA: TGTGCCAGCAGTTACGGCCGGGGGCTAAGTCAGCCCCAGCATTTT. Its translation is CASSYGRGLSQPQHF. The V and J genes are TRBV6-5 and TRBJ1-5, with a weak D call TRBD1 (6 bases). The CDR3 consists of 15 residues. V lost 2 bases, J lost 6 bases, and 14 bases lay in between. The germline V gene encodes CDR1 MNHEY and CDR2 SVGAGI.

The chain employs TRBV21-1 and TRBJ2-5; the table's D call TRBD2 went unverified against the DNA. TRBV21-1 is a pseudogene segment. The CDR3 is 14 amino acids. This CDR3 reads CASSERVRGETQYF. DNA for the CDR3: TGTGCCAGCAGCGAAAGAGTGCGCGGGGAGACCCAGTACTTC.

This sequence joins TRBV7-9 and TRBJ2-2; 10 bases fit TRBD2. The J segment lost 5 bases and the V segment lost 5 bases, leaving 8 bases of the junction unmatched. CDR3 length: 16 residues. The germline gives CDR1 SEHNR, CDR2 FQNEAQ (reference sequence). CDR3 nucleotides: TGTGCCAGCAGCCCCAGCGGGAGGGCGTTTACCGGGGAGCTGTTTTTT. It encodes CASSPSGRAFTGELFF.

This chain joins TRBV5-4 and TRBJ2-5, with TRBD1 as a possible D gene (6 bases). Germline V gene sequence: CDR1 SGHNT, CDR2 YYREEE (reference sequence). V lost 2 bases and J 1 base, leaving 12 bases between the germline ends. The CDR3 totals 15 residues. CDR3 bases: TGTGCCAGCAGCTTTGCCCAGGGGCTCCAAGAGACCCAGTACTTC. It encodes CASSFAQGLQETQYF. Supplemented by reference TRBV5-4 and TRBJ2-5, the full variable domain reads ETGVTQSPTHLIKTRGQQVTLRCSSQSGHNTVSWYQQALGQGPQFIFQYYREEENGRGNFPPRFSGLQFPNYSSELNVNALELDDSALYLCASSFAQGLQETQYFGPGTRLLVL.

The chain uses TRBV9 and TRBJ2-1; the match to TRBD1 covers 7 bases. V lost 3 bases and J lost 2; bases outside the gene matches: 8. Germline V gene sequence: CDR1 SGDLS, CDR2 YYNGEE. The CDR3 length is 16 residues. This chain's CDR3 is CASSATGQWAYNEQFF. The CDR3 region has the DNA TGTGCCAGCAGCGCAACGGGACAGTGGGCCTACAATGAGCAGTTCTTC.

The chain has TRBV7-2 and TRBJ2-5; the D gene is possibly TRBD2 (7 bases). CDR3 size: 14 residues. Trimming shortened V by 5 bases and J by 1 base, and 11 bases separated the two germline ends. CDR1 and CDR2 from the germline V gene are SGHTA and FQGNSA. In nucleotides, the CDR3 is TGTGCCAGCAGCAGAGGGGGGGTCCAAGAGACCCAGTACTTC. Translating it yields CASSRGGVQETQYF.

The chain is built from TRBV6-6 and TRBJ1-4; D perhaps matches TRBD1 (5 bases). The germline gives CDR1 MNHNY, CDR2 SVGAGI (reference sequence). Trimming left V 6 bases short and J 10 bases short, with 18 bases between. The CDR3 runs 14 residues. The CDR3 region has the DNA TGTGCCAGCAGCTACGAGGGGTCGGGTGGAAAACTGTTTTTT. It translates to CASSYEGSGGKLFF.

The J gene is TRBJ2-6, the V gene TRBV7-5. TRBV7-5 is a listed pseudogene. The length of the CDR3 is 16 residues. In DNA, the CDR3 is TGTGCCGGCCCCGGGACGGCCGTCTCTGGGGCCAACGTCCTGACTTTC. Translating gives CAGPGTAVSGANVLTF.

V gene TRBV7-9 combines with J gene TRBJ1-1, with D uncertain. Per the germline V gene, CDR1 is SEHNR and CDR2 is FQNEAQ (reference sequence). The CDR3 contains 17 residues. The V end lost 3 bases, the J end lost 0 bases, and 17 bases lay between the germline ends. The CDR3 loop is CASSLKPGPTMNTEAFF. The CDR3 coding sequence is TGTGCCAGCAGCTTGAAACCGGGCCCCACCATGAACACTGAAGCTTTCTTT.

The V gene is TRBV28, the J gene TRBJ2-1; D may be TRBD2 (5 bases). Germline-derived CDR1 and CDR2 are MDHEN and SYDVKM. There are 15 residues in the CDR3. Trimming removed 4 bases at V and 0 bases at J, with 10 bases between. CDR3 in amino acids: CASSSAGNSYNEQFF. The DNA for the CDR3 is TGTGCCAGCAGTTCAGCCGGGAACTCCTACAATGAGCAGTTCTTC.

The V gene is TRBV15, the J gene TRBJ2-7; 9 nucleotides line up with TRBD2. Germline values: CDR1 LNHNV, CDR2 YYDKDF (reference sequence). This CDR3 is built from 16 residues. The junction had 14 bases not matched to a gene; V was cut back by 5 bases and J by 6 bases. In DNA form, the CDR3 reads TGTGCCACCAGCGAGCTCGGCGGGGGGGATTTCGTCGAGCAGTACTTC. Amino acids: CATSELGGGDFVEQYF.